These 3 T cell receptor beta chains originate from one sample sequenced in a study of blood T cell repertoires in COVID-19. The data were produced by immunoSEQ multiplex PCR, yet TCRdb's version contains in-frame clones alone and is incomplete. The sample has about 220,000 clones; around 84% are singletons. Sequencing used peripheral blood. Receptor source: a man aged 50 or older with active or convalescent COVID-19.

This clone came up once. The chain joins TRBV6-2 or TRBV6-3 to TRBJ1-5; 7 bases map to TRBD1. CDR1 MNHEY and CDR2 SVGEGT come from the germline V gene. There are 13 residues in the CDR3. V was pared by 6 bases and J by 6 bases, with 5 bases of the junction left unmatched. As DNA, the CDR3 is TGTGCCAGCAGCCACAGGGGTTTTCAGCCCCAGCATTTT. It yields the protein CASSHRGFQPQHF.

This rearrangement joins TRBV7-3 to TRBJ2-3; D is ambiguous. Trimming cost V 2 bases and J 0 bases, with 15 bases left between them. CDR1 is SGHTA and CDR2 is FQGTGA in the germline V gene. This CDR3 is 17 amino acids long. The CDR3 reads CASSLEAIGSSTDTQYF. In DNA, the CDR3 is TGTGCCAGCAGCTTAGAGGCTATAGGATCTAGCACAGATACGCAGTATTTT.

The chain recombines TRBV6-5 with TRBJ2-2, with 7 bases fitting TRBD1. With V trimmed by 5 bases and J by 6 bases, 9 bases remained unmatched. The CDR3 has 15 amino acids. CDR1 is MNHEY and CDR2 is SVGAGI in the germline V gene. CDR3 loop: CASSKGQIIAGELFF. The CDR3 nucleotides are TGTGCCAGCAGTAAGGGACAGATTATTGCCGGGGAGCTGTTTTTT.